This T cell receptor beta chain was profiled in a study of control samples from healthy donors and cancer patients. CDR1 is SGHRS and CDR2 is YFSETQ in the germline V gene. Trimming cost V 1 base and J 6 bases, with 14 bases left between them. The CDR3 contains 16 residues. Profiling relied on immunoSEQ multiplex PCR, and the TCRdb table lists in-frame clones only, not all of them. The sample includes around 230,000 clones, roughly 94% seen only once; the top ten take about 1.4%. The TCR originated in a man in his forties or fifties in good health. The chain links TRBV5-1 to TRBJ1-6, with no clear D. The sequencing input was blood. The CDR3 region is CASSLNPAGANSPLHF. CDR3 coding DNA: TGCGCCAGCAGCTTGAACCCCGCGGGAGCTAATTCACCCCTCCACTTT.